The clone carrying this TCR beta chain showed up just once. The source of the sample is a study of blood T cell repertoires in COVID-19. Across the study: In each case, the material was cDNA or gDNA derived from T cells, B-cell-depleted T cells, or PBMCs.

Recovered status applied to Cohort 3 donors who had two consecutive negative PCRs. It also applied to those with clearance or with symptom resolution. Trimming removed 6 bases at V and 5 bases at J, with 16 bases between. Per germline, CDR1 MNHEY and CDR2 SMNVEV (reference sequence). The CDR3 contains 14 residues. Profiled with immunoSEQ multiplex PCR; TCRdb holds only in-frame clones, not every one. Of around 380,000 clones listed, around 87% are singletons. The source material was PBMCs or T cells enriched from blood (not recorded which). The chain uses TRBV27 and TRBJ1-2, with D perhaps matching TRBD1 (6 bases). This receptor was obtained from a man aged 25-45 years who had recovered from COVID-19. The CDR3 bases are TGTGCCAGCAGGACGATCAAACAGGGTTATGGCTACACCTTC. Its translation is CASRTIKQGYGYTF.